The 6 T cell receptor beta chains below all came from one sample that was sequenced in a study of blood T cell repertoires in COVID-19. The method was immunoSEQ multiplex PCR; TCRdb's version includes in-frame clones alone and lacks a portion of them. The sample holds 150,000 to 200,000 clones, roughly 90% seen once. Sequencing was performed on PBMCs or T cells enriched from blood (not recorded which). These receptors were taken from a human donor with acute COVID-19. The donor label of this sample is uncertain.

The chain joins TRBV10-3 to TRBJ1-4, with 11 nucleotides matching TRBD1. The germline V gene encodes CDR1 ENHRY and CDR2 SYGVKD. The CDR3 length is 16 residues. The junction had 10 bases not matched to a gene; V was cut back by 10 bases and J by 3 bases. In DNA, the CDR3 is TGTGCCAGCGGGACAGGGGGAGTGAGGTCTAATGAAAAACTGTTTTTT. It specifies CASGTGGVRSNEKLFF.

The rearrangement uses TRBV30 and TRBJ2-1; perhaps TRBD1 as D (5 bases). Germline values: CDR1 GTSNPN, CDR2 SVGIG (reference sequence). Trimming cost V 0 bases and J 9 bases, with 9 bases left between them. The CDR3 has 12 residues. The CDR3 is CAWSVSQGEQFF. As DNA, the CDR3 is TGTGCCTGGAGTGTATCCCAGGGTGAGCAGTTCTTC. Drawing the rest from reference TRBV30 and TRBJ2-1, the complete variable domain is SQTIHQWPATLVQPVGSPLSLECTVEGTSNPNLYWYRQAAGRGLQLLFYSVGIGQISSEVPQNLSASRPQDRQFILSSKKLLLSDSGFYLCAWSVSQGEQFFGPGTRLTVL.

V usage is TRBV7-2 and J usage is TRBJ1-6, with 9 nucleotides matching TRBD1. The V and J ends lost 5 bases and 11 bases, in that order; junction bases with no gene match: 10. The CDR3 is 15 residues long. Germline lookup yields CDR1 SGHTA and CDR2 FQGNSA. The CDR3 reads CASSGQGRNVAPLHF. The CDR3 bases are TGTGCCAGCAGCGGACAGGGGAGAAATGTAGCACCCCTCCACTTT.

The chain joins TRBV5-1 to TRBJ1-4, with 10 positions matching TRBD1. V was pared by 2 bases and J by 8 bases, with 3 bases of the junction left unmatched. The CDR3 is 14 amino acids. CDR1 SGHRS and CDR2 YFSETQ come from the germline V gene. This chain's CDR3 is CASSFGTGEEKLFF. CDR3 sequence (DNA): TGCGCCAGCAGCTTCGGGACAGGGGAAGAAAAACTGTTTTTT.

The rearrangement links TRBV4-1 to TRBJ1-1; no firm D call. This CDR3 has 15 residues. CDR1 is MGHRA, CDR2 YSYEKL, per germline. V lost 4 bases to trimming and J lost 8 bases, with 20 bases between them. This CDR3 is CASSPLREVMREAFF. CDR3 sequence (DNA): TGCGCCAGCAGCCCTTTAAGGGAGGTGATGAGGGAAGCTTTCTTT.

In this sample, this clone turned up a few times. The rearrangement uses TRBV4-1 and TRBJ1-1; D is unresolved. The CDR3 runs to 13 residues. Germline values: CDR1 MGHRA, CDR2 YSYEKL. Trimming stripped 3 bases from V and 5 bases from J, with 10 bases between. CDR3 sequence: CASSHPRMTEAFF. In DNA, the CDR3 is TGCGCCAGCAGCCATCCTAGGATGACTGAAGCTTTCTTT.